Listed below are T cell receptor beta chains from one sample, sequenced in a study of blood T cell repertoires in COVID-19. Measured with immunoSEQ multiplex PCR; TCRdb has only the in-frame clones, and not every one. This repertoire shows about 140,000 clones, about 87% found once; its top ten account for roughly 2.5%. Sequenced input: peripheral blood. The source of these receptors is a human donor with COVID-19, enrolled during active disease. The donor label of this sample is uncertain. Each CDR3 is given with its conserved first and last residue. The order of the fields is J gene, V gene, D gene, clone size, CDR3 protein, CDR3 DNA. The D gene is left open where the match is weak. For some rows the clone size is stated as once, few or many, or as a class when expanded; others skip it.

J gene: TRBJ1-1
V gene: TRBV6-5
D gene: NA
clone size: NA
CDR3 protein: CASSYSRAGDTEAFF
CDR3 DNA: TGTGCCAGCAGTTACTCGCGGGCCGGGGACACTGAAGCTTTCTTT

J gene: TRBJ2-7
V gene: TRBV4-2
D gene: NA
clone size: NA
CDR3 protein: CASSQEFIGGGDGYEQYF
CDR3 DNA: TGTGCCAGCAGCCAAGAGTTCATAGGAGGGGGGGACGGCTACGAGCAGTACTTC

J gene: TRBJ1-4
V gene: TRBV5-6
D gene: NA
clone size: NA
CDR3 protein: CASSHPGTNEKLFF
CDR3 DNA: TGTGCCAGCAGCCACCCCGGAACTAATGAAAAACTGTTTTTT

J gene: TRBJ2-3
V gene: TRBV24-1
D gene: TRBD1
clone size: NA
CDR3 protein: CATSDPRQGSTDTQYF
CDR3 DNA: TGTGCCACCAGTGATCCCCGACAGGGGTCCACAGATACGCAGTATTTT

J gene: TRBJ2-2
V gene: TRBV10-2
D gene: TRBD2
clone size: NA
CDR3 protein: CASTLAGGPGELFF
CDR3 DNA: TGCGCCAGCACTCTAGCGGGGGGGCCCGGGGAGCTGTTTTTT

J gene: TRBJ1-6
V gene: TRBV19
D gene: NA
clone size: NA
CDR3 protein: CASSKGGPPLHF
CDR3 DNA: TGTGCCAGTAGTAAAGGCGGGCCACCCCTCCACTTT

J gene: TRBJ1-1
V gene: TRBV5-6
D gene: NA
clone size: NA
CDR3 protein: CASRFLAGDTEAFF
CDR3 DNA: TGTGCCAGCAGGTTCCTGGCCGGGGACACTGAAGCTTTCTTT

J gene: TRBJ1-1
V gene: TRBV5-4
D gene: NA
clone size: NA
CDR3 protein: CASRGRPDTEAFF
CDR3 DNA: TGTGCCAGCAGAGGGAGACCGGACACTGAAGCTTTCTTT

J gene: TRBJ2-1
V gene: TRBV18
D gene: TRBD1
clone size: NA
CDR3 protein: CASSINQGDRGSYNEQFF
CDR3 DNA: TGTGCCAGCTCAATAAACCAAGGGGACAGGGGCTCCTACAATGAGCAGTTCTTC

J gene: TRBJ2-1
V gene: TRBV4-1
D gene: TRBD1
clone size: NA
CDR3 protein: CASSHKTGTGGYNEQFF
CDR3 DNA: TGCGCCAGCAGCCATAAGACCGGGACAGGGGGTTACAATGAGCAGTTCTTC

J gene: TRBJ1-4
V gene: TRBV18
D gene: NA
clone size: NA
CDR3 protein: CASSPGRANEKLFF
CDR3 DNA: TGTGCCAGCTCACCGGGCAGGGCTAATGAAAAACTGTTTTTT

J gene: TRBJ2-7
V gene: TRBV27
D gene: TRBD1
clone size: NA
CDR3 protein: CASRDRVGYEQYF
CDR3 DNA: TGTGCCAGCAGGGACAGGGTAGGCTACGAGCAGTACTTC

J gene: TRBJ1-1
V gene: TRBV13
D gene: TRBD1
clone size: NA
CDR3 protein: CASSLPTGVNTEAFF
CDR3 DNA: TGTGCCAGCAGCTTACCGACAGGGGTGAACACTGAAGCTTTCTTT

J gene: TRBJ1-6
V gene: TRBV6-5
D gene: TRBD1
clone size: NA
CDR3 protein: CASSYQYDRGGSPLHF
CDR3 DNA: TGTGCCAGCAGTTACCAGTACGACAGGGGAGGTTCACCCCTCCACTTT

J gene: TRBJ2-7
V gene: TRBV2
D gene: NA
clone size: once
CDR3 protein: CASSDSAAVF
CDR3 DNA: TGTGCCAGCAGTGATTCAGCGGCAGTCTTC

J gene: TRBJ2-3
V gene: TRBV24-1
D gene: TRBD2
clone size: NA
CDR3 protein: CATSDQAGGNTDTQYF
CDR3 DNA: TGTGCCACCAGTGACCAAGCGGGGGGGAACACAGATACGCAGTATTTT

J gene: TRBJ1-2
V gene: TRBV3-1/TRBV3-2
D gene: NA
clone size: NA
CDR3 protein: CASSQGTAPYGYTF
CDR3 DNA: TGTGCCAGCAGCCAAGGGACAGCTCCCTATGGCTACACCTTC

J gene: TRBJ2-7
V gene: TRBV9
D gene: TRBD2
clone size: NA
CDR3 protein: CASSVGAGGEQYF
CDR3 DNA: TGTGCCAGCAGCGTAGGCGCGGGGGGGGAGCAGTACTTC